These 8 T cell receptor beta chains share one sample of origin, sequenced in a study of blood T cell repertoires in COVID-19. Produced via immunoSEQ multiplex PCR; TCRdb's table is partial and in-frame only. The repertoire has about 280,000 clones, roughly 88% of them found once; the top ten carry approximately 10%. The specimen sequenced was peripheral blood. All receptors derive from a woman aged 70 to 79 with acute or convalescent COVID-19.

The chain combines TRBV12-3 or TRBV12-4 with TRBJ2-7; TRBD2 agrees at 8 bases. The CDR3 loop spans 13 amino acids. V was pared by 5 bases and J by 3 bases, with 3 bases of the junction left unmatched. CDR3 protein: CASSVSGGYEQYF. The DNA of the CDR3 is TGTGCCAGCAGTGTCAGCGGGGGCTACGAGCAGTACTTC.

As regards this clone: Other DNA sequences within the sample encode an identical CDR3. This chain's CDR3 is CASSSTGNTEAFF. In DNA, the CDR3 is TGTGCCAGCAGCTCTACAGGTAACACTGAAGCTTTCTTT. V is TRBV3-1 (or the pseudogene TRBV3-2) and J is TRBJ1-1; TRBD1 might be the D (5 bases). Germline loops: CDR1 LGHDT, CDR2 YNNKEL (reference sequence). The CDR3 is 13 amino acids. V lost 5 bases, J lost 2 bases, and 9 bases lay in between.

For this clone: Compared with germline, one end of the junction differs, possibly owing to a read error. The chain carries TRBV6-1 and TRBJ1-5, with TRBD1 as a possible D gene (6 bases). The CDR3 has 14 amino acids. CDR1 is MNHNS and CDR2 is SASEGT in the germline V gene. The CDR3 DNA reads TGTGCCAGCAGGGAAGGACAGCTGGGCCAGCCCCAGCATTTT. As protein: CASREGQLGQPQHF.

CDR3 nucleotide sequence: TGCGCCAGCAGCTCGGGGACAGGGCGTAACAATGAGCAGTTCTTC. As protein: CASSSGTGRNNEQFF. The rearrangement joins TRBV5-1 to TRBJ2-1; 9 bases line up with TRBD1. The V gene's germline CDR1 is SGHRS and CDR2 YFSETQ. The CDR3 runs to 15 residues. Trimming removed 3 bases from V and 5 bases from J; junction bases left unmatched: 6.

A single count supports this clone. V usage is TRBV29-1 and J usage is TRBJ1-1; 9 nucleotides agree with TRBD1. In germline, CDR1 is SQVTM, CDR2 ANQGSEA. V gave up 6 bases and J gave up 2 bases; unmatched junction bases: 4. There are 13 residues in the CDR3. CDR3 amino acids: CSVRDRVNTEAFF. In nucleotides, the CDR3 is TGCAGCGTCCGGGACAGGGTAAACACTGAAGCTTTCTTT.

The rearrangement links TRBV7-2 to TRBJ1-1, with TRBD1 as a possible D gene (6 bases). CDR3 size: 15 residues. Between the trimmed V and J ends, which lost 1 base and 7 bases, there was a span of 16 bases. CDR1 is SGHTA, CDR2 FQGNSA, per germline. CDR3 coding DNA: TGTGCCAGCAGCTTAGTCCCTGGACAGTTCAGTGAAGCTTTCTTT. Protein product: CASSLVPGQFSEAFF.

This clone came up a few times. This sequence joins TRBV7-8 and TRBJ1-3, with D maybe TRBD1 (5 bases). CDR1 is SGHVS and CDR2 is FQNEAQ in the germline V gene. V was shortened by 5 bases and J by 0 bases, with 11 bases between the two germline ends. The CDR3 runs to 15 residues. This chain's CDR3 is CASSHDSNSGNTIYF. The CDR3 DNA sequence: TGTGCCAGCAGCCATGACAGCAACTCTGGAAACACCATATATTTT.

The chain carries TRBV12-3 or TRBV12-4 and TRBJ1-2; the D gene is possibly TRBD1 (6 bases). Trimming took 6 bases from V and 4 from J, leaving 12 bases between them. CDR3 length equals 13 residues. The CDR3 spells CASSRDRSYGYTF. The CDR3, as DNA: TGTGCCAGCAGCCGAGACAGGAGCTATGGCTACACCTTC.